This entry lists 32 T cell receptor beta chains sequenced from one sample in a study of T cell changes during pregnancy in multiple sclerosis. Data came from immunoSEQ multiplex PCR; TCRdb stores just in-frame clones and leaves some out. This table holds roughly 80,000 clones, approximately 90% found once. The material was peripheral blood, obtained before pregnancy. The receptors were gathered from a female donor with multiple sclerosis, enrolled in a pregnancy study.

The chain combines TRBV10-3 with TRBJ2-7; perhaps TRBD2 as D (6 bases). The CDR3 is 12 amino acids. Looked up from germline, CDR1 is ENHRY and CDR2 is SYGVKD. V was clipped by 11 bases and J by 0 bases, with 11 bases between them. This CDR3 is CAAGSASYEQYF. CDR3 coding DNA: TGTGCCGCCGGGAGTGCCTCCTACGAGCAGTACTTC.

The gene calls are TRBV7-2 and TRBJ2-5; 8 bases match TRBD1. Germline CDR1 and CDR2: SGHTA and FQGNSA. Losses at the gene ends were 6 bases for V and 3 bases for J; bases not matched to a gene: 9. This CDR3 spans 15 amino acids. The CDR3 DNA reads TGTGCCAGCAGACTACAGGGGGATCGCAAAGAGACCCAGTACTTC. The encoded protein is CASRLQGDRKETQYF.

The chain is built from TRBV29-1 and TRBJ2-5; perhaps TRBD1 as D (7 bases). Trimming removed 0 bases at V and 2 bases at J, with 13 bases between. Per the germline V gene, CDR1 is SQVTM and CDR2 is ANQGSEA. CDR3 size: 15 residues. CDR3 nucleotide sequence: TGCAGCGTTGAAGAGGAGGGGGCGAGGCAAGAGACCCAGTACTTC. Its protein product is CSVEEEGARQETQYF.

The chain uses TRBV6-1 and TRBJ2-7, with 8 nucleotides matching TRBD1. Germline V gene sequence: CDR1 MNHNS, CDR2 SASEGT. V was pared by 4 bases and J by 6 bases, with 11 bases of the junction left unmatched. The CDR3 is made up of 15 amino acids. CDR3: CASSATGAALLEQYF. The DNA of the CDR3 is TGTGCCAGCAGTGCGACAGGGGCCGCCCTCCTCGAGCAGTACTTC.

This chain uses TRBV27 with TRBJ1-4, with 11 bases matching TRBD1. The germline V gene has CDR1 MNHEY and CDR2 SMNVEV (reference sequence). The CDR3 is 16 amino acids. With V trimmed by 0 bases and J by 7 bases, 4 bases remained unmatched. DNA of the CDR3: TGTGCCAGCAGTTTATCGTGGGGACAGGGGGTTGAAAAACTGTTTTTT. Amino acids: CASSLSWGQGVEKLFF.

The V and J genes are TRBV9 and TRBJ2-5; D is undetermined. Germline CDR1 is SGDLS and CDR2 is YYNGEE. The V end was cut by 0 bases, the J end by 2 bases, with 14 bases between. The CDR3 is 16 amino acids. The CDR3 sequence is CASSVALDIEQETQYF. CDR3 nucleotides: TGTGCCAGCAGCGTAGCGTTAGACATAGAACAAGAGACCCAGTACTTC.

This sequence joins TRBV28 and TRBJ2-7; D is undetermined. The V gene's germline CDR1 is MDHEN and CDR2 SYDVKM. The V end lost 5 bases, the J end lost 4 bases, and 9 bases lay between the germline ends. This CDR3 has 12 residues. CDR3 amino acids: CASSLNRYEQYF. CDR3 nucleotide sequence: TGTGCCAGCAGTCTGAACCGGTACGAGCAGTACTTC.

The J gene is TRBJ2-7, the V gene TRBV28; 12 bases match TRBD2. The length of the CDR3 is 17 residues. Germline-derived CDR1 and CDR2 are MDHEN and SYDVKM. Trimming at V came to 8 bases and at J to 2 bases, leaving 13 bases not matched to a gene. The CDR3 loop reads CASGLSMGLAGAYEQYF. The CDR3, as DNA: TGTGCCAGCGGACTTTCAATGGGACTAGCGGGCGCCTACGAGCAGTACTTC.

The CDR3 bases are TGTGCCAGCAGCTCTCAGCGGGGGGCCTACGAGCAGTACTTC. This translates into CASSSQRGAYEQYF. The V gene is TRBV7-2, the J gene TRBJ2-7, with TRBD2 matching over 9 bases. V shed 4 bases, J shed 2 bases, and the junction held 3 bases outside the gene matches. Germline V lookup: CDR1 SGHTA, CDR2 FQGNSA. The CDR3 consists of 14 residues. The whole variable domain, filled in from reference TRBV7-2 and TRBJ2-7, reads GAGVSQSPSNKVTEKGKDVELRCDPISGHTALYWYRQSLGQGLEFLIYFQGNSAPDKSGLPSDRFSAERTGGSVSTLTIQRTQQEDSAVYLCASSSQRGAYEQYFGPGTRLTVT.

The chain combines TRBV7-8 with TRBJ2-7; D ambiguous. The CDR3 loop spans 11 amino acids. Germline-derived CDR1 and CDR2 are SGHVS and FQNEAQ. V lost 4 bases and J 3 bases, leaving 4 bases between the germline ends. The chain's CDR3 is CASSSDYEQYF. The CDR3 DNA is TGTGCCAGCAGCTCAGACTACGAGCAGTACTTC.

The rearrangement joins TRBV7-9 to TRBJ2-7, with 8 bases matching TRBD1. CDR1 is SEHNR and CDR2 is FQNEAQ in the germline V gene (reference sequence). With 6 bases clipped from V and 2 bases from J, the junction kept 6 bases outside the gene matches. This CDR3 comprises 14 residues. In nucleotides, the CDR3 is TGTGCCAGCAGTTTTACAGGGGGAACCTACGAGCAGTACTTC. This encodes CASSFTGGTYEQYF.

The rearrangement uses TRBV5-1 and TRBJ2-5; 9 positions match TRBD2. The trim removed 3 bases at V and 2 bases at J, leaving 8 bases unmatched. The CDR3 runs to 16 residues. CDR1 SGHRS and CDR2 YFSETQ come from the germline V gene. CDR3 nucleotide sequence: TGCGCCAGCAGCTCCATGGGTAGCGGGGGACAAGAGACCCAGTACTTC. This sequence encodes CASSSMGSGGQETQYF.

V usage is TRBV27 and J usage is TRBJ1-3; the match to TRBD1 covers 8 bases. The CDR3 has 15 residues. Trimming at V came to 0 bases and at J to 4 bases, leaving 2 bases not matched to a gene. CDR1 is MNHEY, CDR2 SMNVEV, per germline (reference sequence). Here the CDR3 DNA reads TGTGCCAGCAGTTTATCCAGGACAGGGGGAAACACCATATATTTT. Its translation is CASSLSRTGGNTIYF.

This clone was seen only once. The chain carries TRBV7-9 and TRBJ2-1; TRBD2 matches at 10 bases. CDR3 length equals 15 residues. Germline trimming cut 5 bases from V and 4 bases from J; bases unmatched to any gene: 5. Germline V gives CDR1 SEHNR, CDR2 FQNEAQ (reference sequence). Here the CDR3 reads CASSPRLAGYNEQFF. The CDR3 bases are TGTGCCAGCAGCCCCCGACTAGCGGGTTACAATGAGCAGTTCTTC.

The chain carries TRBV11-3 and TRBJ2-6; D is undetermined. CDR3 size: 14 residues. The V end lost 5 bases, the J end lost 0 bases, and 5 bases lay between the germline ends. Germline CDR1 is SGHNT and CDR2 is YENEEA. CDR3 bases: TGTGCCAGCAGCCCCAACTCTGGGGCCAACGTCCTGACTTTC. Encoded protein: CASSPNSGANVLTF.

This chain joins TRBV7-8 and TRBJ2-7; D gene ambiguous. V was shortened by 5 bases and J by 6 bases, with 11 bases between the two germline ends. Germline V gives CDR1 SGHVS, CDR2 FQNEAQ. This CDR3 is 12 amino acids long. The CDR3 region is CASSPYSPEQYF. The DNA for the CDR3 is TGTGCCAGCAGCCCTTATAGTCCCGAGCAGTACTTC.

The V gene is TRBV11-2, the J gene TRBJ2-5; a weak D match, TRBD1 (5 bases). With 5 bases removed from V and 5 bases from J, the gap between germline ends came to 15 bases. The germline V gene has CDR1 SGHAT and CDR2 FQNNGV. CDR3 length equals 14 residues. The CDR3 region is CASSPQGSLETQYF. CDR3 nucleotide sequence: TGTGCCAGCAGCCCGCAGGGTAGTTTGGAGACCCAGTACTTC.

The chain links TRBV6-1 to TRBJ1-1; D gene unclear. Germline V gene sequence: CDR1 MNHNS, CDR2 SASEGT. Trimming cost V 6 bases and J 6 bases, with 8 bases left between them. The length of the CDR3 is 11 residues. In DNA form, the CDR3 reads TGTGCCAGCAGCCTAATTTCTGAAGCTTTCTTT. As protein: CASSLISEAFF.

V usage is TRBV19 and J usage is TRBJ2-5; D is perhaps TRBD1 (7 bases). The germline gives CDR1 LNHDA, CDR2 SQIVND (reference sequence). This CDR3 region has 14 residues. The V gene lost 5 bases and the J gene lost 5 bases, with 15 bases spanning the gap. CDR3 amino acids: CASSVQGGRETQYF. CDR3 nucleotides: TGTGCCAGTAGTGTCCAGGGGGGACGGGAGACCCAGTACTTC.

The V and J genes are TRBV6-6 and TRBJ1-2, with TRBD1 as a possible D gene (5 bases). V dropped 5 bases and J dropped 4 bases, with 11 bases sitting between them. The CDR3 totals 13 residues. Per the germline V gene, CDR1 is MNHNY and CDR2 is SVGAGI (reference sequence). CDR3 protein: CASSPTETYGYTF. The CDR3 coding sequence is TGTGCCAGCAGTCCGACAGAAACCTATGGCTACACCTTC.

The CDR3: CASSVVGLSGVADTQYF. CDR3 sequence (DNA): TGTGCCAGCAGCGTAGTTGGGTTGAGCGGAGTAGCAGATACGCAGTATTTT. The chain joins TRBV9 to TRBJ2-3, with a weak D call TRBD2 (5 bases). CDR1 is SGDLS and CDR2 is YYNGEE in the germline V gene. The CDR3 runs to 17 residues. Trimming took 0 bases from V and 4 from J, leaving 18 bases between them. The full variable domain, in which reference TRBV9 and TRBJ2-3 provide the parts outside the CDR3, is DSGVTQTPKHLITATGQRVTLRCSPRSGDLSVYWYQQSLDQGLQFLIQYYNGEERAKGNILERFSAQQFPDLHSELNLSSLELGDSALYFCASSVVGLSGVADTQYFGPGTRLTVL.

The rearrangement uses TRBV5-8 and TRBJ1-1; perhaps TRBD1 as D (6 bases). The germline V gene encodes CDR1 SGHTS and CDR2 YDEGEE. V gave up 2 bases and J gave up 4 bases, with 12 bases separating them. CDR3 length equals 14 residues. CDR3 nucleotide sequence: TGTGCCAGCAGCTTCATACAGGGTATCACTGAAGCTTTCTTT. It yields the protein CASSFIQGITEAFF.

The J gene is TRBJ1-1, the V gene TRBV6-5, with D maybe TRBD1 (6 bases). Germline V CDR1 and CDR2: MNHEY, SVGAGI. With 6 bases removed from V and 3 bases from J, the gap between germline ends came to 8 bases. The CDR3 length is 12 residues. The CDR3 spells CASSRQDTEAFF. CDR3 nucleotides: TGTGCCAGCAGCCGACAGGACACTGAAGCTTTCTTT.

This clone occurred once. The chain has TRBV6-6 and TRBJ2-3; D unclear. Germline V gene lookup returns CDR1 MNHNY and CDR2 SVGAGI (reference sequence). The CDR3 loop spans 16 amino acids. Trimming removed 6 bases from V and 3 bases from J, with 19 bases in between. For the CDR3, the DNA is TGTGCCAGCAGCTCCCTAGGAGCGCCTAGTACAGATACGCAGTATTTT. Translating it yields CASSSLGAPSTDTQYF.

This chain uses TRBV4-3 with TRBJ2-7, with D uncertain. The CDR3 runs to 14 residues. Germline V lookup: CDR1 LGHNA, CDR2 YSLEER. Trimming removed 1 base from V and 5 bases from J, with 12 bases in between. As DNA, the CDR3 is TGCGCCAGCAGCCAAGGACTGCCTTCGGACGAGCAGTACTTC. Translated: CASSQGLPSDEQYF.

This clone has a handful of counts. The chain joins TRBV11-3 to TRBJ2-2; 7 nucleotides line up with TRBD1. The CDR3 length is 14 residues. Per the germline V gene, CDR1 is SGHNT and CDR2 is YENEEA. The junction had 4 bases not matched to a gene; V was cut back by 5 bases and J by 4 bases. The DNA for the CDR3 is TGTGCCAGCAGCCCCCGGGACAGCACCGGGGAGCTGTTTTTT. Encoded protein: CASSPRDSTGELFF.

The genes are TRBV2 and TRBJ2-1; TRBD1 agrees at 8 bases. The germline V gene has CDR1 SNHLY and CDR2 FYNNEI. J gave up 4 bases and V 7 bases, and 6 bases lay outside the gene matches. The CDR3 contains 14 residues. The CDR3 region has the DNA TGTGCCAGCACAGGGGGCTCATTATACAATGAGCAGTTCTTC. As protein: CASTGGSLYNEQFF.

This sequence joins TRBV4-3 and TRBJ1-1; D perhaps matches TRBD1 (6 bases). CDR3 length equals 15 residues. CDR1 is LGHNA, CDR2 YSLEER, per germline. Trimming pared 5 bases from V and 3 bases from J, leaving 16 bases between. The CDR3 loop reads CASSSGPGGHTEAFF. The CDR3 DNA reads as TGCGCCAGCAGCTCAGGTCCGGGGGGGCACACTGAAGCTTTCTTT.

The rearrangement links TRBV28 to TRBJ2-5; TRBD2 aligns across 9 bases. The length of the CDR3 is 15 residues. The germline CDR1 and CDR2 sequences are MDHEN and SYDVKM. Trimming removed 3 bases from V and 6 bases from J; junction bases left unmatched: 8. The CDR3 region has the DNA TGTGCCAGCAGTTTGGCGCTAGCGGGATTACAGACCCAGTACTTC. It is translated as CASSLALAGLQTQYF.

CDR3 region: CASSLDSYNEQFF. For the CDR3, the DNA is TGCGCCAGCAGCTTGGACAGCTACAATGAGCAGTTCTTC. The genes are TRBV5-1 and TRBJ2-1, with no clear D. This CDR3 spans 13 amino acids. Trimming removed 0 bases at V and 3 bases at J, with 4 bases between. Germline CDR1 SGHRS, CDR2 YFSETQ.

This clone was seen just once. This sequence joins TRBV28 and TRBJ1-5; D is perhaps TRBD1 (6 bases). Trimming cost V 5 bases and J 5 bases, with 10 bases left between them. CDR3 length equals 13 residues. CDR1 and CDR2 from the germline V gene are MDHEN and SYDVKM. The CDR3 nucleotides read TGTGCCAGCAGTCGTGGACAGCATCAGCCCCAGCATTTT. Translated, it gives CASSRGQHQPQHF.

The CDR3 DNA reads TGTGCCAGCAGCTACTCGCAGGGTAGCCCCTACGAGCAGTACTTC. This codes for CASSYSQGSPYEQYF. The chain uses TRBV7-2 and TRBJ2-7, with D maybe TRBD1 (5 bases). The length of the CDR3 is 15 residues. The germline CDR1 and CDR2 sequences are SGHTA and FQGNSA. Trimming cost V 4 bases and J 2 bases, with 15 bases left between them. The full variable domain, its missing parts supplied by reference TRBV7-2 and TRBJ2-7, is GAGVSQSPSNKVTEKGKDVELRCDPISGHTALYWYRQSLGQGLEFLIYFQGNSAPDKSGLPSDRFSAERTGGSVSTLTIQRTQQEDSAVYLCASSYSQGSPYEQYFGPGTRLTVT.